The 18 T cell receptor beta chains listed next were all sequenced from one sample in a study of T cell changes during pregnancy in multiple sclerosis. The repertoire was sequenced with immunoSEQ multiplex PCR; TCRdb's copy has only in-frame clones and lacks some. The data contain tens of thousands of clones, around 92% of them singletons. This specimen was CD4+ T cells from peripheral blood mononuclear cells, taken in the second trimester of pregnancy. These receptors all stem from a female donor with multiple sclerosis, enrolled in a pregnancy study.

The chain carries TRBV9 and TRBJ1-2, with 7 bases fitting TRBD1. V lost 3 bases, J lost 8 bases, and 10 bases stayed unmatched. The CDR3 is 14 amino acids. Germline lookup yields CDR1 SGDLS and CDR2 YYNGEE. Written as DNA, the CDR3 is TGTGCCAGCAGCGCGGACTGGACAGGAGGAGGCTACACCTTC. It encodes CASSADWTGGGYTF.

The CDR3 DNA is TGTGCCAGTAGTCCCCTCCCGGGAAGGTCCTACAATGAGCAGTTCTTC. It translates to CASSPLPGRSYNEQFF. This chain links TRBV19 with TRBJ2-1; D is possibly TRBD2 (5 bases). V shed 5 bases and J shed 1 base, with 15 bases lying between them. In germline, CDR1 is LNHDA, CDR2 SQIVND (reference sequence). CDR3 length equals 16 residues. Filled out from reference TRBV19 and TRBJ2-1, the complete variable domain reads DGGITQSPKYLFRKEGQNVTLSCEQNLNHDAMYWYRQDPGQGLRLIYYSQIVNDFQKGDIAEGYSVSREKKESFPLTVTSAQKNPTAFYLCASSPLPGRSYNEQFFGPGTRLTVL.

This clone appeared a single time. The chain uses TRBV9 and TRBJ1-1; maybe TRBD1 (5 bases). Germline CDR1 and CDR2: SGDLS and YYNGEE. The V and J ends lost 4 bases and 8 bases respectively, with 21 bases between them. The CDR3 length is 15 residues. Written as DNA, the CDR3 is TGTGCCAGCAGCCCCCAAACAACTGGCGGGACGGAAGCTTTCTTT. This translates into CASSPQTTGGTEAFF.

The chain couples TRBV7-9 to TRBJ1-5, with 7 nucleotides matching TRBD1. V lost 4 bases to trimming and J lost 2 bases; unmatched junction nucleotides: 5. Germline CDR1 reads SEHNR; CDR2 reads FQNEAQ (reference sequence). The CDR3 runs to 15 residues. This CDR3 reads CASSSTGVGNQPQHF. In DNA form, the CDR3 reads TGTGCCAGCAGCTCTACAGGGGTCGGCAATCAGCCCCAGCATTTT.

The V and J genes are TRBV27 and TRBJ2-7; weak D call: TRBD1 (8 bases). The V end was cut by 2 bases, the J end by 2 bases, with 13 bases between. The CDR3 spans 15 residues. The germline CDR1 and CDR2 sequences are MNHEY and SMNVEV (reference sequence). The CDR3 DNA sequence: TGTGCCAGCAGTTTAGAACAGGGGGGGACCTACGAGCAGTACTTC. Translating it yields CASSLEQGGTYEQYF.

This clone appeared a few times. The chain's CDR3 is CASSYFRDTVEKLFF. The CDR3 nucleotides are TGTGCCAGCAGTTACTTCCGTGACACTGTTGAAAAACTGTTTTTT. The chain links TRBV6-5 to TRBJ1-4; D remains ambiguous. This CDR3 is built from 15 residues. Trimming took 1 base from V and 7 from J, leaving 13 bases between them. CDR1 and CDR2 from the germline V gene are MNHEY and SVGAGI.

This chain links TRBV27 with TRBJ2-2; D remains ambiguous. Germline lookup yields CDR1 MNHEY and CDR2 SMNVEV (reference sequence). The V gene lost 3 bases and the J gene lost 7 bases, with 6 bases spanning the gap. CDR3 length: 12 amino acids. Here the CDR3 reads CASSFRGGELFF. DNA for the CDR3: TGTGCCAGCAGTTTCAGAGGCGGGGAGCTGTTTTTT.

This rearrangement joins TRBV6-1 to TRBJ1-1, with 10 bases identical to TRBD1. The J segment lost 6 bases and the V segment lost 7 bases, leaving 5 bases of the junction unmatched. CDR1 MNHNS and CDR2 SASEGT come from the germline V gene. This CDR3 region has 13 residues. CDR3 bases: TGTGCCAGCATGAGACAGGGGGCTGCTGAAGCTTTCTTT. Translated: CASMRQGAAEAFF.

The CDR3 bases are TGTGCCAGCAGCTTCACCCCGGAGAGGGAAAAGTTCTTC. It is translated as CASSFTPEREKFF. The V call is TRBV7-3, the J call TRBJ2-1; D might be TRBD2 (5 bases). V gave up 3 bases and J gave up 14 bases, with 17 bases separating them. The V gene's germline CDR1 is SGHTA and CDR2 FQGTGA. This CDR3 spans 13 amino acids.

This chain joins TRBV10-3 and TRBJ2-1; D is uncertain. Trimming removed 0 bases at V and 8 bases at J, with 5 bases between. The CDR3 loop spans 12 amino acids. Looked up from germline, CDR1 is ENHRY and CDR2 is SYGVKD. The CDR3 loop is CAISESGDEQFF. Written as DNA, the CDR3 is TGTGCCATCAGTGAGTCGGGCGATGAGCAGTTCTTC.

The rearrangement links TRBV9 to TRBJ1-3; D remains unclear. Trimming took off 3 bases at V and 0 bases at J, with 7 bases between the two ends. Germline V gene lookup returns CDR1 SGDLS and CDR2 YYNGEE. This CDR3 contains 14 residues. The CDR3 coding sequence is TGTGCCAGCAGCGGCGAGAGCTCTGGAAACACCATATATTTT. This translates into CASSGESSGNTIYF.

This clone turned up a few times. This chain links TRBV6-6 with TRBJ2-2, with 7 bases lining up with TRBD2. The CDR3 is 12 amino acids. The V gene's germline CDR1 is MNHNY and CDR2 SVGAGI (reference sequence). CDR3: CAMGGNAGELFF. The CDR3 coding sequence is TGTGCTATGGGGGGGAATGCCGGGGAGCTGTTTTTT.

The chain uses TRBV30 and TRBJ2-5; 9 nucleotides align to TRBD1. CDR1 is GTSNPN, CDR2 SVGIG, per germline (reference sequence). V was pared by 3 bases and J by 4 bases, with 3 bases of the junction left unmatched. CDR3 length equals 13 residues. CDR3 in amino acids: CAWSTDRGETQYF. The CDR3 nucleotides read TGTGCCTGGAGCACGGACAGGGGAGAGACCCAGTACTTC.

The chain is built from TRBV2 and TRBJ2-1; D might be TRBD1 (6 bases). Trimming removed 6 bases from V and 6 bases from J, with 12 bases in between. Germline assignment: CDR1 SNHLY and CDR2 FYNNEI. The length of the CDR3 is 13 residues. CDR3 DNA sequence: TGTGCCAGCAGCGATGACAGGCTCAATGAGCAGTTCTTC. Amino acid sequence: CASSDDRLNEQFF.

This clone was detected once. The CDR3, as DNA: TGTGCCTGGAACAGGGGGGTCAATCAGCCCCAGCATTTT. Protein product: CAWNRGVNQPQHF. This chain joins TRBV30 and TRBJ1-5, with TRBD1 matching 8 bases. CDR1 and CDR2 from the germline V gene are GTSNPN and SVGIG (reference sequence). The CDR3 extends over 13 amino acids. Losses at the gene ends were 4 bases for V and 3 bases for J; bases not matched to a gene: 2.

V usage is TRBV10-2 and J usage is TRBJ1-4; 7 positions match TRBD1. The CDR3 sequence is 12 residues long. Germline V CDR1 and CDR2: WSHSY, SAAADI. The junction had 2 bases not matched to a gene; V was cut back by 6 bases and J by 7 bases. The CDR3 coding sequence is TGCGCCAGCAGAACAGGGGCTGAAAAACTGTTTTTT. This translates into CASRTGAEKLFF.

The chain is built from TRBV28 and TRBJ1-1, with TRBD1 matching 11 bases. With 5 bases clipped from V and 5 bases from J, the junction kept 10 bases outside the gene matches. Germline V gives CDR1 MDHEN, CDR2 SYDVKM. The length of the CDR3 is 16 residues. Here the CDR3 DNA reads TGTGCCAGCAGTCCCTGGACAGGGGGCTTTCGTACTGAAGCTTTCTTT. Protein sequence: CASSPWTGGFRTEAFF.

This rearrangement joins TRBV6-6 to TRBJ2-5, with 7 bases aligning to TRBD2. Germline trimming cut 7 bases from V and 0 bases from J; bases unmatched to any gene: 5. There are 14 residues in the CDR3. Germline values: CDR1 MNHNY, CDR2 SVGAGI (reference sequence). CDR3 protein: CASNSGGYQETQYF. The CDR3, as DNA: TGTGCCAGCAACTCCGGGGGGTACCAAGAGACCCAGTACTTC.